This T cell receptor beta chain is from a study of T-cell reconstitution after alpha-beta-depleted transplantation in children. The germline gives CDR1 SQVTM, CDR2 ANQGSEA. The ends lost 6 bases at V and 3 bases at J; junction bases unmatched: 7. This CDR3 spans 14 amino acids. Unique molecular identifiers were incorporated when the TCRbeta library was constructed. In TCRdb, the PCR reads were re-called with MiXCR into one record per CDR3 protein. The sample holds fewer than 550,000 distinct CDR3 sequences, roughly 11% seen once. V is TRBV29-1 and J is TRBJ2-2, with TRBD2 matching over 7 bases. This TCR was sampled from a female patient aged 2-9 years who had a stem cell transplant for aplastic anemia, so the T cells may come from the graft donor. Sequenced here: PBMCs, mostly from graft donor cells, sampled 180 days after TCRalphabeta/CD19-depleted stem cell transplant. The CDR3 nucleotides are TGCAGCGTGAGGGGAGGGGTGGACACCGGGGAGCTGTTTTTT. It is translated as CSVRGGVDTGELFF.